These T cell receptor beta chains were read from a single sample in a study of CXCR3-negative and CXCR3-positive naive CD8 T cells. TCRdb re-called the 5' RACE reads and shows each CDR3 protein once, DNA omitted. The specimen's table records about 86,000 distinct CDR3 sequences. Specimen: naive CXCR3+ CD8+ T cells from blood. These receptors came from a human donor in good health. Some clones in this sample may be carry-over from other donors' samples. The CDR3 runs from the conserved cysteine through the conserved F or W. Fields, in order: V gene, J gene, CDR3 protein.

TRBV28	TRBJ2-5	CASSTTGETQYF
TRBV28	TRBJ2-7	CASSFLTGGFYEQYF
TRBV9	TRBJ2-7	CASSVDSSYTYEQYF
TRBV28	TRBJ2-7	CASRAGTSGRTHYEQYF
TRBV12-3/TRBV12-4	TRBJ2-7	CASSMDGSPYEQYF
TRBV5-6	TRBJ2-7	CASSLIRDSYEQYF
TRBV4-1	TRBJ2-7	CASSQVFRTASYEQYF
TRBV6-1	TRBJ1-1	CASKTGNTEAFF
TRBV12-3/TRBV12-4	TRBJ1-5	CASSPGFSQPQHF
TRBV28	TRBJ2-1	CASNLLSSGEQFF
TRBV20-1	TRBJ2-1	CSARSAAGTFHNEQFF
TRBV13	TRBJ2-3	CASSPSRAGMYTQYF
TRBV7-6	TRBJ2-3	CASSPYSETTDTQYF
TRBV29-1	TRBJ1-2	CSVGSYVGEYYGYTF
TRBV10-1	TRBJ2-3	CASSAGAGSTDTQYF
TRBV24-1	TRBJ2-1	CATSDGDSSYNEQFF
TRBV5-1	TRBJ1-1	CASSFEEPTEAFF
TRBV6-4	TRBJ1-2	CASSDSRYYGYTF
TRBV29-1	TRBJ1-4	CSVPSGATNEKLFF
TRBV12-3/TRBV12-4	TRBJ1-2	CASSLGRRGGYGYTF
TRBV20-1	TRBJ1-6	CSAPRDGRTDPISPLHF
TRBV4-1	TRBJ1-2	CASSQVLQGEHYGYTF